This T cell receptor beta chain was captured in a study of blood T cell repertoires in COVID-19. Overall study context: The cDNA or gDNA used as material had been derived from T cells, B-cell-depleted T cells, or PBMCs.

In the original analysis: Estimated nucleated cell counts came from reference gene primer amplification. Repertoires were generated with immunoSEQ multiplex PCR, while TCRdb's copy carries only in-frame clones and drops some. V and J calls and clone size are given by that table; D and trimming were obtained from the DNA. This repertoire shows about 43,000 clones, about four fifths found once; its top ten account for around 40%. The junction had 2 bases not matched to a gene; V was cut back by 4 bases and J by 1 base. CDR1 and CDR2 from the germline V gene are MNHEY and SVGAGI. The CDR3 has 15 amino acids.

The J gene is TRBJ2-1, the V gene TRBV6-5; TRBD1 aligns across 9 bases. The receptor was isolated from a woman aged 80 or older with acute or convalescent COVID-19. The specimen was peripheral blood. DNA for the CDR3: TGTGCCAGCAGTTGGGACAGGGTGTCCTACAATGAGCAGTTCTTC. Translated, it gives CASSWDRVSYNEQFF.